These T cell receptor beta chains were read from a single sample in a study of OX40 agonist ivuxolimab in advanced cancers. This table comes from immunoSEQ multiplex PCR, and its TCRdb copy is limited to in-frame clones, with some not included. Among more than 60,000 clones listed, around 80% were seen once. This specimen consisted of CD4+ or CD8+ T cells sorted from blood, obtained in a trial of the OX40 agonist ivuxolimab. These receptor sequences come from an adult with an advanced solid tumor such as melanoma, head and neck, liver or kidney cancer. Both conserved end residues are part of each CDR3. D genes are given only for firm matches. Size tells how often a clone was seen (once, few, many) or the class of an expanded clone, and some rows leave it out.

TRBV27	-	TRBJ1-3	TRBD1	CASSLSGQGRNTIYF	TGTGCCAGCAGTTTATCGGGACAGGGTAGAAACACCATATATTTT
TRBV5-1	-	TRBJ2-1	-	CASSFGGLISYNEQFF	TGCGCCAGCAGCTTCGGGGGTCTTATCTCTTACAATGAGCAGTTCTTC
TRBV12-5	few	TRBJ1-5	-	CASGLESNQPQHF	TGTGCTAGTGGTTTGGAGAGCAATCAGCCCCAGCATTTT
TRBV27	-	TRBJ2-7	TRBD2	CASSLLASGGYEQYF	TGTGCCAGCAGTTTGTTGGCTAGCGGGGGTTACGAGCAGTACTTC
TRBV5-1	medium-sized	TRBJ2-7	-	CASSSGSTYEQYF	TGCGCCAGCAGCTCGGGATCAACCTACGAGCAGTACTTC
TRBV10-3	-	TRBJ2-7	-	CATQPSLVYEQYF	TGTGCCACCCAGCCCAGTTTAGTCTACGAGCAGTACTTC
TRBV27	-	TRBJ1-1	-	CASKSNLQALNTEAFF	TGTGCCAGCAAATCAAACCTACAAGCTTTGAACACTGAAGCTTTCTTT
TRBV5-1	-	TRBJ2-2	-	CASSSGWGNTGELFF	TGCGCCAGCAGCTCCGGGTGGGGGAACACCGGGGAGCTGTTTTTT
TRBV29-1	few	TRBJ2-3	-	CSVELTGGDTQYF	TGCAGCGTTGAGTTAACTGGGGGGGATACGCAGTATTTT
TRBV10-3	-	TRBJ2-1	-	CAGGSYNEQFF	TGTGCCGGGGGATCCTACAATGAGCAGTTCTTC
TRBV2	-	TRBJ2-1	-	CASSVSWWGRATANEQFF	TGTGCCAGCAGTGTCAGTTGGTGGGGGCGCGCCACTGCCAATGAGCAGTTCTTC
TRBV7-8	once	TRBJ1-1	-	CASSSWDGEAFF	TGTGCCAGCAGCTCGTGGGACGGTGAAGCTTTCTTT
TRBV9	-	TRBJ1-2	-	CASTLSEGFDGYTF	TGTGCCAGCACCCTGAGTGAGGGATTTGATGGCTACACCTTC
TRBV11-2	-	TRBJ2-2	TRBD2	CASSYERESGRNTGELFF	TGTGCCAGCAGCTACGAGCGGGAGTCGGGTCGGAACACCGGGGAACTGTTTTTT
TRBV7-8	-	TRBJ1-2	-	CASSLGGRGGYTF	TGTGCCAGCAGCTTAGGTGGCAGGGGTGGCTACACCTTC
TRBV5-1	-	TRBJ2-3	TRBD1	CASGLTGTDTQYF	TGCGCCAGCGGCCTGACAGGGACAGATACGCAGTATTTT
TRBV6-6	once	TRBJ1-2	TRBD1	CASSSPGQGLRGYTF	TGTGCCAGCAGTTCCCCGGGACAGGGGTTGCGTGGCTACACCTTC
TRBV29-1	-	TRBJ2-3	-	CSVVWGADTDTQYF	TGCAGCGTTGTATGGGGCGCGGATACAGATACGCAGTATTTT
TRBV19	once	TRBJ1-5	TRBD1	CASLDRGTNQPQHF	TGTGCCAGCCTGGACAGGGGCACCAATCAGCCCCAGCATTTT
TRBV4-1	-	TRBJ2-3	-	CASSQNRADTQYF	TGCGCCAGCAGCCAAAACAGGGCAGATACGCAGTATTTT
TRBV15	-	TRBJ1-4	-	CATRTRNEKLFF	TGTGCCACCAGAACTCGAAATGAAAAACTGTTTTTT
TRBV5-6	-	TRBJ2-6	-	CASSFREISGANVLTF	TGTGCCAGCAGCTTCAGGGAGATCTCTGGGGCCAACGTCCTGACTTTC
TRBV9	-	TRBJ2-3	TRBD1	CASSGSNRGRIYF	TGTGCCAGCAGCGGATCCAACAGGGGGCGAATTTATTTT
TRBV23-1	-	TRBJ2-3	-	CATSRGGSPDTQYF	TGCGCCACCTCAAGGGGTGGGTCACCAGATACGCAGTATTTT
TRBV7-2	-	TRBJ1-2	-	CASRGRGEPNYGYTF	TGTGCCAGCAGGGGGAGAGGAGAACCTAACTATGGCTACACCTTC
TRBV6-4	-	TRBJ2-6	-	CASSDLTAGANVLTF	TGTGCCAGCAGTGACTTGACTGCTGGGGCCAACGTCCTGACTTTC
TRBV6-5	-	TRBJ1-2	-	CASSLQESYGYTF	TGTGCCAGCAGTTTACAGGAATCGTATGGCTACACCTTC
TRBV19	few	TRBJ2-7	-	CASMDLGRSYEQYF	TGTGCCAGTATGGACCTTGGGCGCTCCTACGAGCAGTACTTC
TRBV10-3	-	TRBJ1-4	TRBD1	CAISDTGGADEKLFF	TGTGCCATCAGTGACACAGGGGGCGCGGATGAAAAACTGTTTTTT
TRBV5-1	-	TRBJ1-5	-	CASSQGESNQPQHF	TGCGCCAGCAGCCAGGGAGAGAGCAATCAGCCCCAGCATTTT
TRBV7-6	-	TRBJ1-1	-	CASSLNNGALNTEAFF	TGTGCCAGCAGCTTAAATAATGGGGCTTTGAACACTGAAGCTTTCTTT
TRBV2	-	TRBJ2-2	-	CASSEKGKRELFF	TGTGCCAGCAGTGAAAAGGGGAAAAGGGAGCTGTTTTTT
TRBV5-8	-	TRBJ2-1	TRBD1	CASSPQDRNNEQFF	TGTGCCAGCAGCCCTCAGGACAGGAACAATGAGCAGTTCTTC
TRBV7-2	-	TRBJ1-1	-	CASSPLVYGNTEAFF	TGTGCCAGCAGCCCCTTGGTCTACGGGAACACTGAAGCTTTCTTT
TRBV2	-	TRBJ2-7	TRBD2	CASRAPPQRGGVWVYEQYF	TGTGCCAGCAGAGCTCCCCCACAGCGGGGGGGAGTGTGGGTGTACGAGCAGTACTTC
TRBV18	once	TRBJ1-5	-	CASSPPSGGSGQPQHF	TGTGCCAGCTCACCGCCCAGCGGGGGGTCGGGTCAGCCCCAGCATTTT
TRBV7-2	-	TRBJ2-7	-	CASSLRTEFPYEQYF	TGTGCCAGCAGCTTAAGGACAGAGTTTCCCTACGAGCAGTACTTC
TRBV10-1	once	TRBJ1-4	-	CASSESAGDEKLFF	TGCGCCAGCAGTGAGTCGGCGGGGGATGAAAAACTGTTTTTT
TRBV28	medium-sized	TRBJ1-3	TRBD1	CASSRGQGRDTIYF	TGTGCCAGCAGTAGAGGACAGGGAAGGGACACCATATATTTT
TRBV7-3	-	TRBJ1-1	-	CASSLMGGPNTEAFF	TGTGCCAGCAGCTTAATGGGGGGCCCGAACACTGAAGCTTTCTTT
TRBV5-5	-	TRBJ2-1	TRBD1	CASRYRGTETTYNEQFF	TGTGCCAGCAGGTACAGGGGAACGGAAACTACATACAATGAGCAGTTCTTC
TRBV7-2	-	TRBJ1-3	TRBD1	CASSLQGQDGNTIYF	TGTGCCAGCAGCTTACAGGGACAGGATGGAAACACCATATATTTT
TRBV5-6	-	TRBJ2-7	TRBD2	CASSRLAGRDEEQYF	TGTGCCAGCAGCCGTCTAGCGGGTCGAGATGAGGAGCAGTACTTC
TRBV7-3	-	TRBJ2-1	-	CASSYGGNNEQFF	TGTGCCAGCAGCTACGGGGGAAACAATGAGCAGTTCTTC
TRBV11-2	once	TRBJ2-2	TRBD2	CASRRTSGRIGELFF	TGTGCCAGCAGGCGGACTAGCGGGAGGATCGGGGAGCTGTTTTTT
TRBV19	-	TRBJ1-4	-	CASSPLFGAGEKLFF	TGTGCCAGTAGTCCCCTTTTTGGGGCAGGTGAAAAACTGTTTTTT
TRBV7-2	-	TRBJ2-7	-	CASSSRVSSYEQYF	TGTGCCAGCAGCTCAAGGGTTAGCTCCTACGAGCAGTACTTC
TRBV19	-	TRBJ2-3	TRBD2	CASGWRSSGGDTQYF	TGTGCCAGTGGATGGCGATCTAGCGGAGGGGATACGCAGTATTTT
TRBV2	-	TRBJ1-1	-	CASRWAEGRNTEAFF	TGTGCCAGCAGGTGGGCAGAGGGGAGGAACACTGAAGCTTTCTTT
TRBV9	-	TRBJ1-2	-	CASNGGTRGYTF	TGTGCCAGCAACGGGGGGACGCGGGGCTACACCTTC
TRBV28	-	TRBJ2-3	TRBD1	CASSELTGQGMDTQYF	TGTGCCAGCAGCGAATTAACGGGACAGGGGATGGATACGCAGTATTTT
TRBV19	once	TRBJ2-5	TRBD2	CASSNVLAGQETQYF	TGTGCCAGTAGTAACGTCCTAGCGGGCCAAGAGACCCAGTACTTC
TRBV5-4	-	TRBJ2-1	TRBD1	CASSPLRDSAFHEQFF	TGTGCCAGCAGCCCCCTCCGGGACAGTGCTTTCCATGAGCAGTTCTTC